The following is a TCR beta chain sequence with its context. Its antigen is currently unknown. Trimming stripped 1 base from V and 2 bases from J, with 15 bases between. Germline values: CDR1 MGHRA, CDR2 YSYEKL. The length of the CDR3 is 16 residues. Naive CD8 isolation took CD45RO-negative cells positively selected for CCR7 and excluded terminally differentiated effector memory CD45RA+ cells. Replicate PCRs run on sorted subsets employed approximately 0.2 ug DNA, approximately 30,000 T cell genomes. Assay: immunoSEQ multiplex PCR; the TCRdb copy retains only in-frame clones and omits some. The sample holds about 2.1 million clones; about 94% are singletons and the top ten take approximately 1.6%. This entry belongs to a study of shared clonotypes between healthy human individuals. Study results and limitations: About 5% was the fraction of naive CD4 clonotypes found shared across several donors. Lower generation probabilities were found for non-shared clonotypes than for those shared by all four donors. Rarefaction curves obtained for sorted subsets showed sequencing incomplete despite large depth.

V and J are TRBV4-1 and TRBJ2-7, with D uncertain. The specimen was naive CD8+ T cells from PBMCs. The sequence was obtained from a man younger than 30 in good health. Some clones in this sample may be carry-over from other donors' samples. CDR3 protein: CASSQGRSPFAYEQYF. Here the CDR3 DNA reads TGCGCCAGCAGCCAAGGACGGTCCCCTTTCGCCTACGAGCAGTACTTC.